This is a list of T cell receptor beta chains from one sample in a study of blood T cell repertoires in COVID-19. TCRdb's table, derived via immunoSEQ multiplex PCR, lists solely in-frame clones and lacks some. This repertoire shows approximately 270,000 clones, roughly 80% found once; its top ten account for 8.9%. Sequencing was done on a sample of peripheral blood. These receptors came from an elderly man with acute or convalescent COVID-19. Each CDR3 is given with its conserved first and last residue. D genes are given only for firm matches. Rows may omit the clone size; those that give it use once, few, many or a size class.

DNA: TGTGCCATCAGTGAGTCTCCAGGGAAAAACTCCTACGAGCAGTACTTC
CDR3: CAISESPGKNSYEQYF
length: 16
D: NA
J: TRBJ2-7
size: NA
V: TRBV10-3

DNA: TGTGCCAGCAGCTTGGTTCAGGGGTCCACTGAAGCTTTCTTT
CDR3: CASSLVQGSTEAFF
length: 14
D: NA
J: TRBJ1-1
size: few
V: TRBV5-6

DNA: TGCGCCAGCAGTGATCTAGGACTAGTAGCCAAAAACATTCAGTACTTC
CDR3: CASSDLGLVAKNIQYF
length: 16
D: TRBD2
J: TRBJ2-4
size: NA
V: TRBV10-2

DNA: TGTGCCAGCAGTTACCGTAAACTAGGGAATACGCAGTATTTT
CDR3: CASSYRKLGNTQYF
length: 14
D: NA
J: TRBJ2-3
size: NA
V: TRBV6-5

DNA: TGCGCCAGCAGCTTGGTTGGGGCCACCTACAATGAGCAGTTCTTC
CDR3: CASSLVGATYNEQFF
length: 15
D: NA
J: TRBJ2-1
size: NA
V: TRBV5-1

DNA: TGCGCCAGCAGCACCGGGACAGTTTATAATTCACCCCTCCACTTT
CDR3: CASSTGTVYNSPLHF
length: 15
D: TRBD1
J: TRBJ1-6
size: NA
V: TRBV5-1

DNA: TGTGCCAGCAGTAAGGGACAGGGGAGAGGCTACACCTTC
CDR3: CASSKGQGRGYTF
length: 13
D: TRBD1
J: TRBJ1-2
size: NA
V: TRBV28

DNA: TGTGCCACTCAAGAGGACAGGCTCTACAATGAGCAGTTCTTC
CDR3: CATQEDRLYNEQFF
length: 14
D: TRBD1
J: TRBJ2-1
size: NA
V: TRBV18

DNA: TGTGCCAGCAGCCACCGGGACTTATCTCCGGGTAATTCACCCCTCCACTTT
CDR3: CASSHRDLSPGNSPLHF
length: 17
D: NA
J: TRBJ1-6
size: NA
V: TRBV14

DNA: TGTGCCAGCGGCCTATACGACAGGGAGAGCAATCAGCCCCAGCATTTT
CDR3: CASGLYDRESNQPQHF
length: 16
D: TRBD1
J: TRBJ1-5
size: NA
V: TRBV5-6

DNA: TGTGCCAGCAGCCGAGAAGCGGGAGGTCTTTCCTACGAGCAGTACTTC
CDR3: CASSREAGGLSYEQYF
length: 16
D: TRBD2
J: TRBJ2-7
size: NA
V: TRBV4-2

DNA: TGCGCCAGCAGCCGGACAGGGGTTTTAACCAAAAACATTCAGTACTTC
CDR3: CASSRTGVLTKNIQYF
length: 16
D: TRBD1
J: TRBJ2-4
size: NA
V: TRBV5-1

DNA: TGTGCCTGGACCTGGGGGAGCGGGTCGAACACTGAAGCTTTCTTT
CDR3: CAWTWGSGSNTEAFF
length: 15
D: NA
J: TRBJ1-1
size: few
V: TRBV30

DNA: TGCGCCAGCAGCCAACAAGGGACAGCTTCCTACGAGCAGTACTTC
CDR3: CASSQQGTASYEQYF
length: 15
D: TRBD1
J: TRBJ2-7
size: NA
V: TRBV5-1

DNA: TGCAGCGTGGCCGGGGGGAACTATGGCTACACCTTC
CDR3: CSVAGGNYGYTF
length: 12
D: NA
J: TRBJ1-2
size: NA
V: TRBV29-1

DNA: TGTGCCAGCTCACGCCGGGGGGGCGGCTACGAGCAGTACTTC
CDR3: CASSRRGGGYEQYF
length: 14
D: TRBD2
J: TRBJ2-7
size: NA
V: TRBV18

DNA: TGTGCCAGCAGTTACTCGACGAACAGGGGTGGTGGCTACACCTTC
CDR3: CASSYSTNRGGGYTF
length: 15
D: TRBD1
J: TRBJ1-2
size: NA
V: TRBV6-5

DNA: TGTGCCAGCAGCGGACTCAAAAACTATGGCTACACCTTC
CDR3: CASSGLKNYGYTF
length: 13
D: NA
J: TRBJ1-2
size: NA
V: TRBV12-3/TRBV12-4

DNA: TGTGCCAGCTCTTTGGGTCAACAGGGGGAAGGCAATCAGCCCCAGCATTTT
CDR3: CASSLGQQGEGNQPQHF
length: 17
D: TRBD1
J: TRBJ1-5
size: NA
V: TRBV18

DNA: TGTGCCAGCAGCCCGATACTCTCTGGGGCCAACGTCCTGACTTTC
CDR3: CASSPILSGANVLTF
length: 15
D: NA
J: TRBJ2-6
size: NA
V: TRBV4-2

DNA: TGTGCCAGCAGTGAACCAGGGTATGGAAACACCATATATTTT
CDR3: CASSEPGYGNTIYF
length: 14
D: NA
J: TRBJ1-3
size: NA
V: TRBV6-1

DNA: TGTGCCAGCAGCTCTAGCGGGGTCGGGTACGAGCAGTACTTC
CDR3: CASSSSGVGYEQYF
length: 14
D: TRBD2
J: TRBJ2-7
size: NA
V: TRBV2

DNA: TGTGCCAGCTCACTAGTGGACAGGACCCGCTCTGGAAACACCATATATTTT
CDR3: CASSLVDRTRSGNTIYF
length: 17
D: TRBD1
J: TRBJ1-3
size: NA
V: TRBV18

DNA: TGTGCCAGTAGACGGGACAGTCGAGGCTATAATTCACCCCTCCACTTT
CDR3: CASRRDSRGYNSPLHF
length: 16
D: TRBD1
J: TRBJ1-6
size: many
V: TRBV19

DNA: TGTGCCTTACAGGGGGCCCAAAATTCACCCCTCCACTTT
CDR3: CALQGAQNSPLHF
length: 13
D: TRBD1
J: TRBJ1-6
size: NA
V: TRBV30

DNA: TGTGCCAGCAGTTATTCTGGGACTAGCGGGAGGGACCCGTACTTC
CDR3: CASSYSGTSGRDPYF
length: 15
D: TRBD2
J: TRBJ2-5
size: NA
V: TRBV6-5

DNA: TGTGCCAGCAGCGCGTCCGGGACAGGGGGGCTGAGGGGTGAAGCTTTCTTT
CDR3: CASSASGTGGLRGEAFF
length: 17
D: TRBD1
J: TRBJ1-1
size: NA
V: TRBV9

DNA: TGTGCCAGCAGTTTTGCAGAGAACACCGGGGAGCTGTTTTTT
CDR3: CASSFAENTGELFF
length: 14
D: NA
J: TRBJ2-2
size: once
V: TRBV2

DNA: TGTGCCAGCGCCCCGAGGAATAGGGTACTAGCGGGGGGCTACAATGAGCAGTTCTTC
CDR3: CASAPRNRVLAGGYNEQFF
length: 19
D: TRBD2
J: TRBJ2-1
size: NA
V: TRBV7-9

DNA: TGTGCCAGCAGTAGGGGAGGGACCATGTTTTGGAATCAGCCCCAGCATTTT
CDR3: CASSRGGTMFWNQPQHF
length: 17
D: NA
J: TRBJ1-5
size: NA
V: TRBV27

DNA: TGCGCCAGCAGCAGCGGGACCCCCGATAACTATGGCTACACCTTC
CDR3: CASSSGTPDNYGYTF
length: 15
D: NA
J: TRBJ1-2
size: NA
V: TRBV4-1

DNA: TGTGCCAGCAGCTTGGCTGCAACCTCGGGGAGAAAGGGCTATGGCTACACCTTC
CDR3: CASSLAATSGRKGYGYTF
length: 18
D: NA
J: TRBJ1-2
size: few
V: TRBV5-4

DNA: TGTGCCAGCAGCTTAGGAACGTCCCTGAGACCCCTCCACTTT
CDR3: CASSLGTSLRPLHF
length: 14
D: NA
J: TRBJ1-6
size: NA
V: TRBV11-2

DNA: TGTGCCAGCAGCCAAGGGACAGGCGATATTAACTATGGCTACACCTTC
CDR3: CASSQGTGDINYGYTF
length: 16
D: TRBD1
J: TRBJ1-2
size: NA
V: TRBV3-1/TRBV3-2

DNA: TGTGCCAGCAGGGCAGCAGAGGACAGCTCCTATAATTCACCCCTCCACTTT
CDR3: CASRAAEDSSYNSPLHF
length: 17
D: NA
J: TRBJ1-6
size: few
V: TRBV7-2

DNA: TGTGCCAGCTCATTACTAGGCGGATACAATGAGCAGTTCTTC
CDR3: CASSLLGGYNEQFF
length: 14
D: NA
J: TRBJ2-1
size: NA
V: TRBV2

DNA: TGTGCCAGCAGTTACTCGGGGGGAGCCGCTAACTATGGCTACACCTTC
CDR3: CASSYSGGAANYGYTF
length: 16
D: NA
J: TRBJ1-2
size: NA
V: TRBV6-6

DNA: TGTGCCAGCAGCGCCACGGTTCCCCCAGGCTACACCTTC
CDR3: CASSATVPPGYTF
length: 13
D: NA
J: TRBJ1-2
size: few
V: TRBV9

DNA: TGTGCCAGCAGCTTGGGACTAGCGGGCCTTAGCACAGATACGCAGTATTTT
CDR3: CASSLGLAGLSTDTQYF
length: 17
D: TRBD2
J: TRBJ2-3
size: NA
V: TRBV7-9

DNA: TGTGCCAGCAGTTTATTCCCGGGGATTCATCAGCCCCAGCATTTT
CDR3: CASSLFPGIHQPQHF
length: 15
D: NA
J: TRBJ1-5
size: NA
V: TRBV27

DNA: TGTGCCAGCTCACCAGGGCAGGGGGCGATTGAAAAACTGTTTTTT
CDR3: CASSPGQGAIEKLFF
length: 15
D: TRBD1
J: TRBJ1-4
size: NA
V: TRBV18

DNA: TGTGCCCAACTAAGGAGCGGCTCGAATTCACCCCTCCACTTT
CDR3: CAQLRSGSNSPLHF
length: 14
D: NA
J: TRBJ1-6
size: once
V: TRBV6-5

DNA: TGTGCCAGCGCGTCGGGTTTGGGCTATGGCTACACCTTC
CDR3: CASASGLGYGYTF
length: 13
D: NA
J: TRBJ1-2
size: NA
V: TRBV6-5

DNA: TGCGCCAGCAAAGGACTCTCCCCGGGGGAGCAGTACTTC
CDR3: CASKGLSPGEQYF
length: 13
D: NA
J: TRBJ2-7
size: NA
V: TRBV5-1

DNA: TGTGCCAGCAGCTTGGTTGGGGGCGCGAACACCGGGGAGCTGTTTTTT
CDR3: CASSLVGGANTGELFF
length: 16
D: NA
J: TRBJ2-2
size: NA
V: TRBV5-5

DNA: TGCGCCAGCAGCTTAACGAGGGGAGGAGCGATAGGGGAGCAGTACTTC
CDR3: CASSLTRGGAIGEQYF
length: 16
D: NA
J: TRBJ2-7
size: NA
V: TRBV5-1

DNA: TGTGCCAGTAGTATGTCGGACAGAAATAATTCACCCCTCCACTTT
CDR3: CASSMSDRNNSPLHF
length: 15
D: NA
J: TRBJ1-6
size: NA
V: TRBV19

DNA: TGTGCCAGCAGCGTTAACAGGGAGAAGGACTATGGCTACACCTTC
CDR3: CASSVNREKDYGYTF
length: 15
D: NA
J: TRBJ1-2
size: NA
V: TRBV9